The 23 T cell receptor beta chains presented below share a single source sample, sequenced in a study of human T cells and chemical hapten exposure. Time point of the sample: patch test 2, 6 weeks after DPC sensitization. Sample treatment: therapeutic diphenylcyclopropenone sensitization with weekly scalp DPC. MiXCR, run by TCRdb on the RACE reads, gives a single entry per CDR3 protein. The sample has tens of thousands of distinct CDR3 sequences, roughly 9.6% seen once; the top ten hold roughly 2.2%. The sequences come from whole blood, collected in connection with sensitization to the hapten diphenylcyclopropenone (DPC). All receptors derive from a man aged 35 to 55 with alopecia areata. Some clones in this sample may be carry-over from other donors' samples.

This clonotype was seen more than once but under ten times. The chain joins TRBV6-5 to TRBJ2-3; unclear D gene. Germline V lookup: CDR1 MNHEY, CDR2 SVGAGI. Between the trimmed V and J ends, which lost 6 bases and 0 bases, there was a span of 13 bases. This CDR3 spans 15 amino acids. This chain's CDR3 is CASRGMAASTDTQYF. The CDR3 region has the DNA TGTGCCAGCAGGGGAATGGCCGCTAGCACAGATACGCAGTATTTT.

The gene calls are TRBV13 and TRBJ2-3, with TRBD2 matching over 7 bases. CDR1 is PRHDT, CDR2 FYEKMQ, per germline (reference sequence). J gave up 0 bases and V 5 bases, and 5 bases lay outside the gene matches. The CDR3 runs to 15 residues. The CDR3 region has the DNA TGTGCCAGCAGCGGGGGACTACGAAGCACAGATACGCAGTATTTT. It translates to CASSGGLRSTDTQYF.

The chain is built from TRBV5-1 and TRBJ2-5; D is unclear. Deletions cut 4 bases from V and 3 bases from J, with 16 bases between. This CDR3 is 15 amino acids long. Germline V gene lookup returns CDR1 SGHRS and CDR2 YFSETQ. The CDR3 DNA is TGCGCCAGCAGCACCACAAGGCCTTCTAAAGAGACCCAGTACTTC. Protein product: CASSTTRPSKETQYF.

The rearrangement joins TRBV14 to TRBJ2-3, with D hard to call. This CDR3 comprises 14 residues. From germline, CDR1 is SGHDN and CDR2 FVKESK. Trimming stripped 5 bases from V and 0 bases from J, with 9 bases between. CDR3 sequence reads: CASSNLRSTDTQYF. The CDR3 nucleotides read TGTGCCAGCAGCAACCTAAGGAGCACAGATACGCAGTATTTT.

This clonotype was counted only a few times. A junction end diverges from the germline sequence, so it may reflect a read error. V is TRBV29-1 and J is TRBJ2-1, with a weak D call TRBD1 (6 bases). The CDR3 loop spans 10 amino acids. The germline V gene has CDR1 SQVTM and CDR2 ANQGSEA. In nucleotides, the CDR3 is TGTGGGGCAGGGGTCAATGAGCAGTTCTTC. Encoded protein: CGAGVNEQFF.

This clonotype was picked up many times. Here the CDR3 reads CSVGQGPNQPQHF. CDR3 nucleotide sequence: TGCAGCGTTGGGCAGGGCCCCAATCAGCCCCAGCATTTT. V is TRBV29-1 and J is TRBJ1-5; a weak D match, TRBD1 (5 bases). The germline V gene encodes CDR1 SQVTM and CDR2 ANQGSEA. V lost 4 bases, J lost 3 bases, and 10 bases lay in between. The CDR3 sequence is 13 residues long.

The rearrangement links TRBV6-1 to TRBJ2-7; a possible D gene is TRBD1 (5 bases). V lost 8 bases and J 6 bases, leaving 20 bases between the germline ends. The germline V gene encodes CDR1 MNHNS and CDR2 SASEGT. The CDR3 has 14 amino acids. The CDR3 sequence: CASGNQGAYGEQYV. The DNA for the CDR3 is TGTGCCAGCGGAAATCAAGGGGCTTATGGCGAGCAGTACGTC.

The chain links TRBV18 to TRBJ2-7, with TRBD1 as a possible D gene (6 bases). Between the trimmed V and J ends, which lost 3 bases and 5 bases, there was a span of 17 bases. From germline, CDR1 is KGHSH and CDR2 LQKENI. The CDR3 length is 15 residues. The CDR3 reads CASSPTAGAGNEQYF. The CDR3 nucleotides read TGTGCCAGCTCACCTACGGCAGGGGCAGGAAACGAGCAGTACTTC.

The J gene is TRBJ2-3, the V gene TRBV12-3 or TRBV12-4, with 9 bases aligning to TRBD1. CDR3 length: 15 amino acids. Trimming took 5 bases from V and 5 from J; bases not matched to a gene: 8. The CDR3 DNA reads TGTGCCAGCAGTCGTCCGGGACAGGGCAGAGATACGCAGTATTTT. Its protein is CASSRPGQGRDTQYF.

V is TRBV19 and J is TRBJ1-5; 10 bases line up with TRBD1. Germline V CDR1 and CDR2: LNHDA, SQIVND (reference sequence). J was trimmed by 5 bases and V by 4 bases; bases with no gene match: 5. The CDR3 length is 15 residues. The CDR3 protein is CASSTHGTGDQPQHF. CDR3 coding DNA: TGTGCCAGTAGTACCCACGGGACAGGGGATCAGCCCCAGCATTTT.

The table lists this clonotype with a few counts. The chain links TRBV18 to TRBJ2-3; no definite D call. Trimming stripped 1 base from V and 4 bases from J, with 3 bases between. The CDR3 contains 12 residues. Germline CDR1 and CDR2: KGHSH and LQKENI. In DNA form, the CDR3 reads TGTGCCAGCTCACCACTGGCAGATACGCAGTATTTT. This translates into CASSPLADTQYF.

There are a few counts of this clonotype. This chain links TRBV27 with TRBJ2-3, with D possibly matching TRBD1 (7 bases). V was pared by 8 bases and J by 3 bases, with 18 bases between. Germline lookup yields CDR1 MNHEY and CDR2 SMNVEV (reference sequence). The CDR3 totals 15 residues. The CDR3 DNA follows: TGTGCCAGCGGGGGTTACAGGGGAGGAACAGATACGCAGTATTTT. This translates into CASGGYRGGTDTQYF.

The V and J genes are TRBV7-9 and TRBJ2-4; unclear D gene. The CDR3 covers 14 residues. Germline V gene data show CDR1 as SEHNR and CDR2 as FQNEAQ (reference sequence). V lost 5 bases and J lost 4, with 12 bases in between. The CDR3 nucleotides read TGTGCCAGCAGCCCCGACGCTGTAAAAAACATTCAGTACTTC. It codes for CASSPDAVKNIQYF. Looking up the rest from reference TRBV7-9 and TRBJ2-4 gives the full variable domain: DTGVSQNPRHKITKRGQNVTFRCDPISEHNRLYWYRQTLGQGPEFLTYFQNEAQLEKSRLLSDRFSAERPKGSFSTLEIQRTEQGDSAMYLCASSPDAVKNIQYFGAGTRLSVL.

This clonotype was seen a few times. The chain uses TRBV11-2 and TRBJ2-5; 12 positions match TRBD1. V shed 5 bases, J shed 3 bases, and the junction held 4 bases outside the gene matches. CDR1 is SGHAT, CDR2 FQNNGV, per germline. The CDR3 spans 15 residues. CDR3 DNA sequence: TGTGCCAGCAGCCTCGGGACAGGGGGCGAAGAGACCCAGTACTTC. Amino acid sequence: CASSLGTGGEETQYF.

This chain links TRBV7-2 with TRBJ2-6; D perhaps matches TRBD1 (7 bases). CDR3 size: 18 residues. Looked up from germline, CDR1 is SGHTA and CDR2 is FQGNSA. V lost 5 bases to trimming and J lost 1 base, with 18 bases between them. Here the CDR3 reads CASSPEAGGLSGANVLTF. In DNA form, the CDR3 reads TGTGCCAGCAGCCCCGAGGCAGGGGGGTTGTCTGGGGCCAACGTCCTGACTTTC.

In DNA, the CDR3 is TGTGCCAGCAGCGCGAGACTAGCGAGCACAGATACGCAGTATTTT. It is translated as CASSARLASTDTQYF. The chain uses TRBV7-2 and TRBJ2-3, with TRBD2 matching over 8 bases. The CDR3 has 15 residues. V shed 5 bases, J shed 0 bases, and the junction held 4 bases outside the gene matches. Germline V lookup: CDR1 SGHTA, CDR2 FQGNSA.

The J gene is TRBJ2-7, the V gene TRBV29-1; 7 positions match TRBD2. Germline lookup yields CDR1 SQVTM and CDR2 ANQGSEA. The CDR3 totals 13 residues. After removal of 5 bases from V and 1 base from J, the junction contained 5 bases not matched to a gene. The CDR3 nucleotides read TGCAGCGTTAGTCCGGGACTATCCTACGAGCAGTACTTC. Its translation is CSVSPGLSYEQYF.

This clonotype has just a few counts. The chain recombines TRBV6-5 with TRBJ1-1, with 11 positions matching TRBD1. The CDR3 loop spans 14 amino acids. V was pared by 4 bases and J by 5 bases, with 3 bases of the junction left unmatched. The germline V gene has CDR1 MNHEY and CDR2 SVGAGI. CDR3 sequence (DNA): TGTGCCAGCAGTTTGGACAGGGGGCGGACTGAAGCTTTCTTT. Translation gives CASSLDRGRTEAFF.

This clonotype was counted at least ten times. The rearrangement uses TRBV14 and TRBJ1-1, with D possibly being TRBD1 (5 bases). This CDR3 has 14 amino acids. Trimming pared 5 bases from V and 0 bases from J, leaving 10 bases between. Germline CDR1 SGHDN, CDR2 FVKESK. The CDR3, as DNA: TGTGCCAGCAGCGGGGCAGGCTTGAACACTGAAGCTTTCTTT. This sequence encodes CASSGAGLNTEAFF.

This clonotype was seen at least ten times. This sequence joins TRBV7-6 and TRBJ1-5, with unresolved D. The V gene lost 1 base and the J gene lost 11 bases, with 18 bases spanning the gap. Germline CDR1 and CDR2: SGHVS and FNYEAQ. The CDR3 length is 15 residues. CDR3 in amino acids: CASSLGQETLGAQHF. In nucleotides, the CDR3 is TGTGCCAGCAGCTTAGGCCAGGAAACCCTGGGCGCCCAGCATTTT.

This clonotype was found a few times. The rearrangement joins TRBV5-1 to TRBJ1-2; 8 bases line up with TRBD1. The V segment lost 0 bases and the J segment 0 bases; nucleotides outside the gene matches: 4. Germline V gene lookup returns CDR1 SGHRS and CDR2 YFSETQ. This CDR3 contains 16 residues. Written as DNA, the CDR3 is TGCGCCAGCAGCTTGGGGACAGGGTTCGCTAACTATGGCTACACCTTC. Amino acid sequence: CASSLGTGFANYGYTF. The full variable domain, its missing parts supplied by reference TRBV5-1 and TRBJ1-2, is KAGVTQTPRYLIKTRGQQVTLSCSPISGHRSVSWYQQTPGQGLQFLFEYFSETQRNKGNFPGRFSGRQFSNSRSEMNVSTLELGDSALYLCASSLGTGFANYGYTFGSGTRLTVV.

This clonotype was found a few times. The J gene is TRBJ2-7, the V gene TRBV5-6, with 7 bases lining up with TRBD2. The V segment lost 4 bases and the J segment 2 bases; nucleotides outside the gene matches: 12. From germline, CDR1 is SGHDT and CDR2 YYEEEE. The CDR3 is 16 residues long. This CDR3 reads CASSPPSGRHPYEQYV. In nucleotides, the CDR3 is TGTGCCAGCAGCCCCCCTAGCGGCAGACATCCCTACGAGCAGTACGTC.

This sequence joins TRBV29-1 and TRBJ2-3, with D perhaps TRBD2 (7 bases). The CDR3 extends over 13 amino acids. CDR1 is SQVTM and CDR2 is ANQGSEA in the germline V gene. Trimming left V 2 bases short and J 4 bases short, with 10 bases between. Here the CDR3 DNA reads TGCAGCGTTGAAAGGGGGGGCTCAGATACGCAGTATTTT. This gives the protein CSVERGGSDTQYF.